This is a list of T cell receptor beta chains from one sample in a study of CD8 T cells in Susac syndrome. TCRdb called the immunoSEQ multiplex PCR reads again in MiXCR, with one record for every CDR3 protein. This sample yields approximately 180,000 distinct CDR3 sequences, of which 91% are seen a single time; 0.085% to 0.09% belongs to the top ten. Input material: CD4+ T cells from PBMCs. The receptors originated from a human donor with Susac syndrome. Both conserved end residues are part of each CDR3. D genes are given only for firm matches. Some rows mark clone size as missing; the rest say once, few, many or name a class of expanded clone.

. | TRBJ2-1 | TRBV20-1 | . | TGCAGTGCACTATCTAGCCCGCAGTTCTTC | CSALSSPQFF
. | TRBJ1-2 | TRBV4-2 | . | TGTGCCAGCAGGCAGAGCCATGCAGCCTTTAACTATGGCTACACCTTC | CASRQSHAAFNYGYTF
. | TRBJ2-7 | TRBV5-1 | TRBD2 | TGCGCCAGCAGCTCTTCCGGGACTAGCTCATCCGAGCAGTACTTC | CASSSSGTSSSEQYF
. | TRBJ2-2 | TRBV6-2/TRBV6-3 | TRBD1 | TGTGCCAGCAATTCCGGGACAGACGACTCCGGGGAGCTGTTTTTT | CASNSGTDDSGELFF
. | TRBJ2-5 | TRBV3-1 | . | TGTGCCAGCAGCCAAGAACACGTCCGGGAGACCCAGTACTTC | CASSQEHVRETQYF
. | TRBJ2-1 | TRBV7-3 | TRBD1 | TGTGCCAGCAGAGGACAGGGCTCGTCTGAGCAGTTCTTC | CASRGQGSSEQFF
. | TRBJ1-2 | TRBV5-1 | . | TGCGCCAGCAGCTTACTAGGACAGTCCTATGGCTACACCTTC | CASSLLGQSYGYTF
. | TRBJ2-3 | TRBV10-3 | . | TGTGCCATCAGGAAGACTAGTTCATTAGCAGATACGCAGTATTTT | CAIRKTSSLADTQYF
. | TRBJ1-3 | TRBV30 | . | TGTGCCTGGAGTCAGGGAAACACCATATATTTT | CAWSQGNTIYF
once | TRBJ2-7 | TRBV20-1 | . | TGCAGTGCCAGCCCCGGGACGCGGCCCTACGAGCAGTACTTC | CSASPGTRPYEQYF
once | TRBJ1-4 | TRBV20-1 | . | TGCAGTGCTATACTTAGGACGGCCACGGGCGAAAAACTGTTTTTT | CSAILRTATGEKLFF
. | TRBJ1-5 | TRBV20-1 | TRBD1 | TGCAGTGCTACTCAGGGGGCCCATCAGCCCCAGCATTTT | CSATQGAHQPQHF
. | TRBJ2-1 | TRBV5-1 | . | TGCGCCAGCAGCTTGGCCAAGGAAAATGAGCAGTTCTTC | CASSLAKENEQFF
. | TRBJ1-1 | TRBV3-1 | . | TGTGCCAGCAGCCAAGTCGTCATGGGCGGCACTGAAGCTTTCTTT | CASSQVVMGGTEAFF
. | TRBJ1-3 | TRBV4-1 | TRBD1 | TGCGCCAGCAGCCAACCATACCGGACAGGAACTGGAAACACCATATATTTT | CASSQPYRTGTGNTIYF
. | TRBJ2-1 | TRBV2 | . | TGTGCCAGCAGTGAAGGCCCAGGGGAGCAGTTCTTC | CASSEGPGEQFF
. | TRBJ1-1 | TRBV30 | . | TGTGCCTGGAGCGGGCACCTCGGGACCTTCACTGAAGCTTTCTTT | CAWSGHLGTFTEAFF
. | TRBJ2-1 | TRBV19 | . | TGTGCCAGTACCAACTACAATGAGCAGTTCTTC | CASTNYNEQFF
. | TRBJ1-6 | TRBV6-5 | . | TGTGCCAGCAGTTACTCGCGGACAGAAAGCTATAATTCACCCCTCCACTTT | CASSYSRTESYNSPLHF
. | TRBJ2-1 | TRBV3-1 | TRBD2 | TGTGCCAGCAGCCAATTTAGACTAGCGGGACGTAATGAGCAGTTCTTC | CASSQFRLAGRNEQFF
. | TRBJ2-5 | TRBV18 | . | TGTGCCAGCTCACCCAGTGGCGACCAAGAGACCCAGTACTTC | CASSPSGDQETQYF
. | TRBJ2-3 | TRBV3-1 | TRBD1 | TGTGCCAGCAGCCAGGGACAGGTTATCACAGATACGCAGTATTTT | CASSQGQVITDTQYF
. | TRBJ2-7 | TRBV7-3 | . | TGTGCCAGCAGCTCCCAGGACGGGTCCTACGAGCAGTACTTC | CASSSQDGSYEQYF
. | TRBJ2-3 | TRBV12-3/TRBV12-4 | TRBD1 | TGTGCCAGCAGCGGACAGGGGACAGATACGCAGTATTTT | CASSGQGTDTQYF
. | TRBJ2-1 | TRBV14 | . | TGTGCCAGCAGCCAACGTGGGGGGGCCCTTGAGCAGTTCTTC | CASSQRGGALEQFF
. | TRBJ2-1 | TRBV5-6 | . | TGTGCCAGCAGCTTGTCGACACAGGATGAGCAGTTCTTC | CASSLSTQDEQFF
. | TRBJ1-4 | TRBV6-5 | . | TGTGCCAGCAGTTACTCCCCCCCCGGGGCGACTAATGAAAAACTGTTTTTT | CASSYSPPGATNEKLFF